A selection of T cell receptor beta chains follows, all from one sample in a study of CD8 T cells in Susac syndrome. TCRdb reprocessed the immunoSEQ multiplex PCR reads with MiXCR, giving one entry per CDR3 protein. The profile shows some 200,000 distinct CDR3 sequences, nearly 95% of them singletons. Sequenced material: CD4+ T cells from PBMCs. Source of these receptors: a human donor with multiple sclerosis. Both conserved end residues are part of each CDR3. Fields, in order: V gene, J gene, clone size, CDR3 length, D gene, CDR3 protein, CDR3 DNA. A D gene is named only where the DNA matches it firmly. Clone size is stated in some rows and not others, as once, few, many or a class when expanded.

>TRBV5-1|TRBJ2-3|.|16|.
CASSPPTGEGTDTQYF
TGCGCCAGCAGCCCCCCCACGGGGGAGGGCACAGATACGCAGTATTTT
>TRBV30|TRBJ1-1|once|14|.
CAWNLRVGDTEAFF
TGTGCCTGGAATCTGAGGGTCGGGGACACTGAAGCTTTCTTT
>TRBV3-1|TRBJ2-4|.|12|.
CASSQANGVQYF
TGTGCCAGCAGCCAAGCGAACGGGGTCCAGTACTTC
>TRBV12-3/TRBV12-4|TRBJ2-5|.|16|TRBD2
CASSLRSGLGRETQYF
TGTGCCAGCAGTTTACGGAGCGGACTAGGGCGAGAGACCCAGTACTTC
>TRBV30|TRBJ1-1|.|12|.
CAWSVLVTEAFF
TGTGCCTGGAGTGTACTGGTCACTGAAGCTTTCTTT
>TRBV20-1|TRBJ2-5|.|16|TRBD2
CSARGLAGGFQETQYF
TGCAGTGCTAGGGGACTAGCGGGGGGATTCCAAGAGACCCAGTACTTC
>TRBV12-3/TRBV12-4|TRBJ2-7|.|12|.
CASNTGPGEQYF
TGTGCCAGCAATACGGGCCCGGGCGAGCAGTACTTC
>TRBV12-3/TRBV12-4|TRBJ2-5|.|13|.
CASSFNGAETQYF
TGTGCCAGCAGTTTCAATGGGGCAGAGACCCAGTACTTC
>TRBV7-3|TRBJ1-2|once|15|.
CASSSRQEPRYGYTF
TGTGCCAGCAGCTCCCGACAGGAGCCCCGCTATGGCTACACCTTC
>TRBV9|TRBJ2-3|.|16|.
CASSVSLSRWGDTQYF
TGTGCCAGCAGCGTGTCCCTTTCGCGGTGGGGGGATACGCAGTATTTT
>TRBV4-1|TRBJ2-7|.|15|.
CASSQDRGLFYEQYF
TGCGCCAGCAGCCAAGACAGGGGCCTTTTCTACGAGCAGTACTTC
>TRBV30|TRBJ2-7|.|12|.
CAWSAGAYEQYF
TGTGCCTGGAGTGCCGGGGCCTACGAGCAGTACTTC
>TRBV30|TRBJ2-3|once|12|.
CAWSGLGDTQYF
TGTGCCTGGAGCGGGCTTGGGGATACGCAGTATTTT
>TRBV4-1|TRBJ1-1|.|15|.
CASSQDGAGNTEAFF
TGCGCCAGCAGCCAAGATGGAGCTGGGAACACTGAAGCTTTCTTT
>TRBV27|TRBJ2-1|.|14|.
CASGKDRRGNEQFF
TGTGCCAGCGGTAAGGACCGACGGGGGAATGAGCAGTTCTTC
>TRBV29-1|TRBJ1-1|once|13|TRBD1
CSVVRGLGTEAFF
TGCAGCGTTGTGAGGGGGCTTGGCACTGAAGCTTTCTTT
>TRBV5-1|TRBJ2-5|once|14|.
CASSSVTGKETQYF
TGCGCCAGCAGCTCGGTTACAGGGAAAGAGACCCAGTACTTC
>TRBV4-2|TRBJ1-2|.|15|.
CASSQDRLSDYGYTF
TGTGCCAGCAGCCAAGACAGGCTATCCGACTATGGCTACACCTTC
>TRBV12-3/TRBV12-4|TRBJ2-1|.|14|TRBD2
CASSLLAGGREQFF
TGTGCCAGCAGTTTACTAGCGGGGGGGCGTGAGCAGTTCTTC
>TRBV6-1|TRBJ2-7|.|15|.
CASSEVISGYYEQYF
TGTGCCAGCAGTGAAGTTATCTCCGGATACTACGAGCAGTACTTC
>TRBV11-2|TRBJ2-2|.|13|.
CASSLEGPGELFF
TGTGCCAGCAGCTTAGAAGGGCCCGGGGAGCTGTTTTTT
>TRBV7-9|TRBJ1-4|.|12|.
CASSSLDSELFF
TGTGCCAGCAGCTCACTAGATAGCGAACTGTTTTTT
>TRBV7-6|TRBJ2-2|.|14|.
CASSPRECTGELFF
TGTGCCAGCAGCCCCAGGGAATGCACCGGGGAGCTGTTTTTT
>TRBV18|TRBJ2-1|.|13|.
CASSPYRLGEQFF
TGTGCCAGCTCACCATATCGGCTGGGTGAGCAGTTCTTC
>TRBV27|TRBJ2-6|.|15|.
CASTQYNSGANVLTF
TGTGCCAGCACCCAGTACAACTCTGGGGCCAACGTCCTGACTTTC
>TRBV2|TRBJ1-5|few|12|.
CASSDGNQPQHF
TGTGCCAGCAGTGACGGCAATCAGCCCCAGCATTTT
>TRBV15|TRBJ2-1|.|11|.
CATSTYNEQFF
TGTGCCACCAGCACCTACAATGAGCAGTTCTTC
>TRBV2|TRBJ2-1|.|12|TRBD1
CASSGGGQGRTF
TGTGCCAGCAGTGGAGGTGGACAGGGAAGAACCTTC
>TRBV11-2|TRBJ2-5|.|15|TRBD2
CASTPGSGVSETQYF
TGTGCCAGCACCCCGGGTAGCGGGGTCTCAGAGACCCAGTACTTC
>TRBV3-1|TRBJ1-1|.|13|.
CASSQIGPREAFF
TGTGCCAGCAGCCAAATAGGCCCCAGGGAAGCTTTCTTT
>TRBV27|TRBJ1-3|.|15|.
CASSLSAPPGNTIYF
TGTGCCAGCAGTTTATCGGCACCACCTGGAAACACCATATATTTT
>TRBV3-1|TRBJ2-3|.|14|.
CASSHLQAADTQYF
TGTGCCAGCAGCCACTTACAAGCGGCCGATACGCAGTATTTT
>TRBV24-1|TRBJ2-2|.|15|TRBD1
CATSEPGQGSGELFF
TGTGCCACCAGTGAGCCGGGACAGGGGTCCGGGGAGCTGTTTTTT
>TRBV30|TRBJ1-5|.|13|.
CAWSTTDNQPQHF
TGTGCCTGGAGTACGACAGACAATCAGCCCCAGCATTTT
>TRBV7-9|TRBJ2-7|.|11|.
CASSVMGEQYF
TGTGCCAGCAGCGTGATGGGGGAGCAGTACTTC
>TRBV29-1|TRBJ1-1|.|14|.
CSVGAKARIGEAFF
TGCAGCGTTGGGGCAAAAGCCAGGATCGGGGAAGCTTTCTTT
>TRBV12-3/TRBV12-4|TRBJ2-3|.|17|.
CASSVPPGSPSTDTQYF
TGTGCCAGCAGTGTCCCCCCAGGATCCCCTAGCACAGATACGCAGTATTTT
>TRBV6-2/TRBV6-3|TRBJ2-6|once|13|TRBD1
CASSDRVVSVLTF
TGTGCCAGCAGCGACAGGGTTGTTAGCGTCCTGACTTTC
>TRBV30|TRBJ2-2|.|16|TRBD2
CAWTRLSGGITGELFF
TGTGCCTGGACGAGGCTATCGGGGGGAATCACCGGGGAGCTGTTTTTT
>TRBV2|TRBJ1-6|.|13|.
CASKAGASSPLHF
TGTGCCAGCAAGGCGGGGGCAAGCTCACCCCTCCACTTT
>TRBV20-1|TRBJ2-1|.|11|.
CSLRGNNEQFF
TGCAGTTTGAGGGGAAACAATGAGCAGTTCTTC
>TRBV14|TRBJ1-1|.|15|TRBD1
CASSPGTGRNTEAFF
TGTGCCAGCAGCCCCGGGACAGGGAGGAACACTGAAGCTTTCTTT
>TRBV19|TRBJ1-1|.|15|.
CASSRSGPLNTEAFF
TGTGCCAGTAGTAGGTCGGGGCCCTTGAACACTGAAGCTTTCTTT
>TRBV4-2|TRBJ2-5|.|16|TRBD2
CASSQRSGGAPETQYF
TGTGCCAGCAGCCAACGAAGCGGGGGGGCCCCTGAGACCCAGTACTTC
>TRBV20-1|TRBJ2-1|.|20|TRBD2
CSARGGPGLAGGLTYNEQFF
TGCAGTGCTAGAGGCGGACCGGGACTAGCGGGGGGTCTAACCTACAATGAGCAGTTCTTC
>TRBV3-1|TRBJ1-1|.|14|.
CANSQPGSDTEAFF
TGTGCCAACAGCCAGCCAGGGTCGGACACTGAAGCTTTCTTT
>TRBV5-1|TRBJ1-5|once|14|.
CASSPGIPNQPQHF
TGCGCCAGCAGCCCCGGGATTCCTAATCAGCCCCAGCATTTT
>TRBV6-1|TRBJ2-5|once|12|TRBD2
CASTAAGGLEYF
TGTGCCAGCACCGCGGCGGGGGGACTTGAGTACTTC
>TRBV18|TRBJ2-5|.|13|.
CASSPTSQETQYF
TGTGCCAGCTCACCCACGTCCCAAGAGACCCAGTACTTC
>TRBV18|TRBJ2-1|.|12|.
CASSPTRDEQFF
TGTGCCAGCTCACCTACTAGGGATGAGCAGTTCTTC
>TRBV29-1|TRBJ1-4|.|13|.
CSVSRMGSEKLFF
TGCAGCGTGTCCCGGATGGGGAGCGAAAAACTGTTTTTT
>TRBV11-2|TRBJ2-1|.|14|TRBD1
CASSFRDSYNEQFF
TGTGCCAGCAGCTTCCGGGACAGTTACAATGAGCAGTTCTTC
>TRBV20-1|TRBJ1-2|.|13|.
CSAKKREGEGYTF
TGCAGTGCTAAGAAAAGGGAAGGGGAAGGCTACACCTTC
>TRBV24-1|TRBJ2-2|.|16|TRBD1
CATSDAGQGRTGELFF
TGTGCCACCAGTGATGCCGGACAGGGGCGGACCGGGGAGCTGTTTTTT
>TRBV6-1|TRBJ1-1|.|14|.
CASSVIQGNTEAFF
TGTGCCAGCAGTGTTATACAGGGGAACACTGAAGCTTTCTTT
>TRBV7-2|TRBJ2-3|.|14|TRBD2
CASSRSGRLDTQYF
TGTGCCAGCAGCCGTAGCGGGAGATTAGATACGCAGTATTTT
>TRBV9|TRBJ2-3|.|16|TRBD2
CASSVSPSGRTDTQYF
TGTGCCAGCAGCGTATCTCCTAGCGGCCGCACAGATACGCAGTATTTT
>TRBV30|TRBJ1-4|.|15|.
CAWSVSGTWNEKLFF
TGTGCCTGGAGTGTTAGCGGGACTTGGAATGAAAAACTGTTTTTT
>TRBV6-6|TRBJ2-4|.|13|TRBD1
CASRPYRGNIQYF
TGTGCCAGCAGACCCTACAGGGGAAACATTCAGTACTTC
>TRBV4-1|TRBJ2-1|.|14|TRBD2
CASSEREKVHEQFF
TGCGCCAGCAGCGAGCGGGAGAAGGTTCATGAGCAGTTCTTC